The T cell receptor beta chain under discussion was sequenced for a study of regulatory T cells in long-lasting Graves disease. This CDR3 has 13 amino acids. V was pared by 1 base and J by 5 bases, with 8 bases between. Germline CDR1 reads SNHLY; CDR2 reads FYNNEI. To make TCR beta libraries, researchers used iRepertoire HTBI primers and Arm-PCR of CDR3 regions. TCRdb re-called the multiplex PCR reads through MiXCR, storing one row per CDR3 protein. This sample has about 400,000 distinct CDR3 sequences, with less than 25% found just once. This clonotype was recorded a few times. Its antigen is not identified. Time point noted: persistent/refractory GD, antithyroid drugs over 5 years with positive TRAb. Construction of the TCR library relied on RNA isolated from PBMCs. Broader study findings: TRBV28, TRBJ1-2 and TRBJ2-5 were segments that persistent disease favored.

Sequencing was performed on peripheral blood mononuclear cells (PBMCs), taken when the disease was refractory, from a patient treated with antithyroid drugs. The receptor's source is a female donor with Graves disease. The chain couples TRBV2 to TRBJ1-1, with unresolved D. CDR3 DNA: TGTGCCAGCAGTGAAGGGTTTGCGACTGAAGCTTTCTTT. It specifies CASSEGFATEAFF.